Listed below are T cell receptor beta chains from one sample, sequenced in a study of sequential checkpoint blockade in melanoma. Here immunoSEQ multiplex PCR was the method, and the copy in TCRdb shows in-frame clones only, minus some. The table includes approximately 6,000 clones, 35% to 45% detected once. The material sequenced was tumor tissue (inferred from file names), taken from a patient given nivolumab and ipilimumab in sequence. The receptors come from a human donor with melanoma. The CDR3 runs from the conserved cysteine through the conserved F or W. Each record gives: CDR3 DNA, CDR3 protein, D gene, clone size, J gene, V gene. The D gene is left open where the match is weak. A clone size is listed for some rows: how often the clone was seen (once, few, many), or a class if it is expanded.

TGCGCCAGCAGTGAGTTAGCGGGAGTGGGTGAGCAGTACTTC,CASSELAGVGEQYF,TRBD2,once,TRBJ2-7,TRBV10-2
TGTGCCAGCAGGGCGGGAGCTGGAAACACCATATATTTT,CASRAGAGNTIYF,-,-,TRBJ1-3,TRBV7-1
TGCGCCAGCAGCATGGGACAGGGATGGGTTACAGATACGCAGTATTTT,CASSMGQGWVTDTQYF,TRBD1,-,TRBJ2-3,TRBV5-1
TGTGCCAGCTCACCACTATCCCAGGACACTGAAGCTTTCTTT,CASSPLSQDTEAFF,-,-,TRBJ1-1,TRBV18
TGTGCCTGGAGGCGGGAGGGCAATCAGCCCCAGCATTTT,CAWRREGNQPQHF,-,few,TRBJ1-5,TRBV30
TGTGCCATCAGTGTCCTAGCGGGAACAACAGATACGCAGTATTTT,CAISVLAGTTDTQYF,TRBD2,-,TRBJ2-3,TRBV6-8
TGTGCCAGCAGCTTAGGGTCCTCGGTCGTGGCGTACGAGCAGTACTTC,CASSLGSSVVAYEQYF,-,large,TRBJ2-7,TRBV13
TGTGCCAGCAGGCCAGGTAGCGGGAGGTCAGATACGCAGTATTTT,CASRPGSGRSDTQYF,TRBD2,medium-sized,TRBJ2-3,TRBV6-8
TGTGCCAGCAGCCAAAGCGGGAGAGCAGCCTACGAGCAGTACTTC,CASSQSGRAAYEQYF,TRBD2,few,TRBJ2-7,TRBV7-7
TGTGCCAGCTCACGGGAGGGGGGGACTGAAGCTTTCTTT,CASSREGGTEAFF,-,-,TRBJ1-1,TRBV18